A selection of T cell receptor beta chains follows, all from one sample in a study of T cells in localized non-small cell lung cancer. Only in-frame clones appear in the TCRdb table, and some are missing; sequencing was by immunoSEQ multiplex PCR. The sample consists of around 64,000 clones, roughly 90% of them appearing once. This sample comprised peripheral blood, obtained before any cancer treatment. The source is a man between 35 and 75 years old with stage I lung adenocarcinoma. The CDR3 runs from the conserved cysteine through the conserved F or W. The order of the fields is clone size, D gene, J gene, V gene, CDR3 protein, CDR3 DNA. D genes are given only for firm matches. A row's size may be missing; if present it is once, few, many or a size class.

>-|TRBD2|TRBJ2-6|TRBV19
CASSTLAGGPGANVLTF
TGTGCCAGTAGTACCCTAGCGGGAGGGCCTGGGGCCAACGTCCTGACTTTC
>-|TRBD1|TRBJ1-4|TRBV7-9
CASSTLRDRGATNEKLFF
TGTGCCAGCAGCACCCTACGGGACAGGGGTGCAACTAATGAAAAACTGTTTTTT
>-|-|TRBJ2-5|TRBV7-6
CASSLVFTAQETQYF
TGTGCCAGCAGCTTAGTTTTCACAGCACAAGAGACCCAGTACTTC
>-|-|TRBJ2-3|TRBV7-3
CASSLFGSTDTQYF
TGTGCCAGCAGCTTATTTGGTAGCACAGATACGCAGTATTTT
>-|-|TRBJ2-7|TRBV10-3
CAISGQQGLYEQYF
TGTGCCATCAGTGGTCAACAGGGTCTGTACGAGCAGTACTTC
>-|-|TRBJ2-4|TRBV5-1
CASSLARVGDIQYF
TGCGCCAGCAGCTTGGCCAGGGTTGGGGACATTCAGTACTTC
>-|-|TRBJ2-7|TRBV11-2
CASSDPDEQYF
TGTGCCAGCAGCGATCCCGACGAGCAGTACTTC
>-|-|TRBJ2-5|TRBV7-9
CASSLDWEETQYF
TGTGCCAGCAGCTTAGATTGGGAAGAGACCCAGTACTTC
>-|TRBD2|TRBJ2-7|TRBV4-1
CASSQGPSGSYEQYF
TGCGCCAGCAGCCAAGGGCCTAGCGGGAGCTACGAGCAGTACTTC
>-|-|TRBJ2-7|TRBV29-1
CSVGDQGYEQYF
TGCAGCGTTGGGGATCAGGGGTACGAGCAGTACTTC
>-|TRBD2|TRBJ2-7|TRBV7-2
CASSLAGGKYEQYF
TGTGCCAGCAGCCTAGCGGGAGGGAAGTACGAGCAGTACTTC
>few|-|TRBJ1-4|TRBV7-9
CASSLGSGTTNEKLFF
TGTGCCAGCAGCTTGGGGTCGGGGACAACTAATGAAAAACTGTTTTTT
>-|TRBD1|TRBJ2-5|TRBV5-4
CASSLVGTGSLGGTQYF
TGTGCCAGCAGCTTGGTAGGGACAGGCTCTCTCGGGGGGACCCAGTACTTC
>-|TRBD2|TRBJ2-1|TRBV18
CASSPQPPGLVLNEQFF
TGTGCCAGCTCACCACAGCCCCCGGGACTAGTTTTAAATGAGCAGTTCTTC
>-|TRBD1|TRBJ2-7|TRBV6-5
CASSEGQGTYEQYF
TGTGCCAGCAGTGAGGGACAGGGCACCTACGAGCAGTACTTC
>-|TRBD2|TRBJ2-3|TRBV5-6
CASSFRLAGGTDTQYF
TGTGCCAGCAGCTTTAGACTAGCGGGAGGAACAGATACGCAGTATTTT
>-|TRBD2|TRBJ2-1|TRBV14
CASSQVAGGYNEQFF
TGTGCCAGCAGCCAAGTAGCGGGAGGTTACAATGAGCAGTTCTTC
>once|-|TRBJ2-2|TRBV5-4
CASSLGDGPNTGELFF
TGTGCCAGCAGCTTGGGAGACGGGCCGAACACCGGGGAGCTGTTTTTT
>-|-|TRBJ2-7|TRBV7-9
CASSLPTRTEQYF
TGTGCCAGCAGCTTACCCACCCGGACGGAACAGTACTTC
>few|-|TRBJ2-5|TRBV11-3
CASSLAPGRETQYF
TGTGCCAGCAGCTTAGCTCCGGGTCGGGAGACCCAGTACTTC